Below are 20 T cell receptor beta chains sequenced from a single sample in a study of cytomegalovirus exposure and HLA in healthy donors. The PCR was carried out with 60 Vbeta primers and 13 Jbeta primers. Repertoires were generated with immunoSEQ multiplex PCR, while TCRdb's copy carries only in-frame clones and drops some. The table has around 150,000 clones, roughly three quarters seen once. Source material: PBMCs. These receptors originate from a man under 40 in good health and CMV-seronegative.

The rearrangement links TRBV6-5 to TRBJ2-7; TRBD2 aligns across 13 bases. The CDR3 is made up of 14 amino acids. V was pared by 5 bases and J by 9 bases, with 7 bases of the junction left unmatched. Germline V CDR1 and CDR2: MNHEY, SVGAGI. CDR3 region: CASSRTSGSKWQYF. DNA of the CDR3: TGTGCCAGCAGTAGGACTAGCGGGAGTAAGTGGCAGTACTTC.

The chain uses TRBV5-4 and TRBJ2-3; D is uncertain. The length of the CDR3 is 12 residues. From germline, CDR1 is SGHNT and CDR2 YYREEE (reference sequence). V was cut by 2 bases and J by 3 bases, with 4 bases left in between. CDR3 nucleotides: TGTGCCAGCAGCTTACAAACAGATACGCAGTATTTT. It specifies CASSLQTDTQYF.

This rearrangement joins TRBV4-1 to TRBJ2-3, with 11 bases lining up with TRBD2. Germline values: CDR1 MGHRA, CDR2 YSYEKL. V lost 1 base and J lost 2; bases outside the gene matches: 2. CDR3 length equals 16 residues. CDR3 in amino acids: CASSQGGLAVTDTQYF. CDR3 nucleotide sequence: TGCGCCAGCAGCCAAGGGGGACTAGCGGTCACAGATACGCAGTATTTT.

The chain combines TRBV6-5 with TRBJ1-5; D is unresolved. CDR3 length equals 15 residues. Germline V gene data show CDR1 as MNHEY and CDR2 as SVGAGI. V dropped 0 bases and J dropped 0 bases, with 6 bases sitting between them. The CDR3 is CASSYSSVSNQPQHF. CDR3 in DNA: TGTGCCAGCAGTTACTCGTCGGTTAGCAATCAGCCCCAGCATTTT.

This clone was seen a handful of times. The chain links TRBV5-1 to TRBJ2-3; perhaps TRBD2 as D (6 bases). With 7 bases removed from V and 3 bases from J, the gap between germline ends came to 15 bases. The germline CDR1 and CDR2 sequences are SGHRS and YFSETQ. CDR3 length: 14 amino acids. CDR3 protein: CASRLLARTDTQYF. CDR3 coding DNA: TGCGCCAGCCGGTTGCTAGCGAGGACAGATACGCAGTATTTT. The full variable domain, rest sourced from reference TRBV5-1 and TRBJ2-3, is KAGVTQTPRYLIKTRGQQVTLSCSPISGHRSVSWYQQTPGQGLQFLFEYFSETQRNKGNFPGRFSGRQFSNSRSEMNVSTLELGDSALYLCASRLLARTDTQYFGPGTRLTVL.

The chain carries TRBV5-8 and TRBJ2-7; 13 nucleotides align to TRBD2. Per germline, CDR1 SGHTS and CDR2 YDEGEE. J was trimmed by 5 bases and V by 0 bases; bases with no gene match: 5. The length of the CDR3 is 16 residues. The CDR3: CASSLGTSGRGDEQYF. The CDR3 DNA reads as TGTGCCAGCAGCTTGGGGACTAGCGGGAGAGGGGACGAGCAGTACTTC.

This clone turned up a few times. The chain has TRBV14 and TRBJ2-3; 10 nucleotides match TRBD2. The V and J ends lost 4 bases and 4 bases, in that order; junction bases with no gene match: 5. CDR3 length: 15 residues. Looked up from germline, CDR1 is SGHDN and CDR2 is FVKESK. The CDR3 coding sequence is TGTGCCAGCAGCCGAGCCCTAGCGGGAGCAGATACGCAGTATTTT. Its translation is CASSRALAGADTQYF.

This sequence joins TRBV27 and TRBJ1-1; TRBD1 is a possible D gene (6 bases). Trimming shortened V by 5 bases and J by 6 bases, and 22 bases separated the two germline ends. The CDR3 extends over 16 amino acids. Germline V gene lookup returns CDR1 MNHEY and CDR2 SMNVEV (reference sequence). CDR3 DNA: TGTGCCAGCAGTACTACGACAACAGGGAAGTGGCCTGAAGCTTTCTTT. It is translated as CASSTTTTGKWPEAFF.

This clone occurred once. This rearrangement joins TRBV6-1 to TRBJ1-2; TRBD1 might be the D (6 bases). The V and J ends lost 2 bases and 8 bases respectively, with 18 bases between them. In germline, CDR1 is MNHNS, CDR2 SASEGT. The CDR3 contains 15 residues. The chain's CDR3 is CASSEQGFGSGGYTF. The CDR3 bases are TGTGCCAGCAGTGAACAGGGGTTTGGATCTGGAGGCTACACCTTC.

The gene calls are TRBV18 and TRBJ2-7, with 7 bases aligning to TRBD1. Germline trimming cut 4 bases from V and 3 bases from J; bases unmatched to any gene: 9. This CDR3 has 15 amino acids. The germline V gene encodes CDR1 KGHSH and CDR2 LQKENI. CDR3 in amino acids: CASSRLGQRGYEQYF. The CDR3 DNA reads as TGTGCCAGCTCACGGCTGGGACAGAGAGGCTACGAGCAGTACTTC.

This chain joins TRBV2 and TRBJ1-5; D might be TRBD1 (5 bases). V was cut by 5 bases and J by 5 bases, with 10 bases left in between. CDR3 length: 13 residues. In germline, CDR1 is SNHLY, CDR2 FYNNEI. CDR3: CASSNQQDQPQHF. CDR3 in DNA: TGTGCCAGCAGTAACCAACAGGATCAGCCCCAGCATTTT.

The chain carries TRBV12-2 and TRBJ2-7; TRBD1 reflects the table's D call only, with no check against the DNA. TRBV12-2 is noted as a pseudogene. This CDR3 has 13 amino acids. CDR3 in amino acids: CASRLTGAYEQYF. CDR3 sequence (DNA): TGTGCAAGTCGCTTGACAGGGGCCTACGAGCAGTACTTC.

This sequence joins TRBV27 and TRBJ2-1; 9 positions match TRBD2. V lost 3 bases and J lost 0; bases outside the gene matches: 0. The CDR3 is 15 amino acids. Germline values: CDR1 MNHEY, CDR2 SMNVEV (reference sequence). This chain's CDR3 is CASSFSGSSYNEQFF. The CDR3 bases are TGTGCCAGCAGTTTTAGCGGGAGCTCCTACAATGAGCAGTTCTTC.

J is TRBJ2-5 and V is TRBV11-2; no clear D. V lost 4 bases to trimming and J lost 1 base, with 13 bases between them. This CDR3 is 15 amino acids long. CDR1 is SGHAT and CDR2 is FQNNGV in the germline V gene. The CDR3 region is CASSYGRRSQETQYF. CDR3 sequence (DNA): TGTGCCAGCAGCTACGGCAGAAGGAGCCAAGAGACCCAGTACTTC.

This clone was found a few times. The chain couples TRBV18 to TRBJ2-3, with 8 bases that match TRBD1. The CDR3 consists of 16 residues. V lost 4 bases and J lost 4; bases outside the gene matches: 10. CDR1 and CDR2 from the germline V gene are KGHSH and LQKENI. CDR3 amino acids: CASSLNPDRGPDTQYF. CDR3 nucleotide sequence: TGTGCCAGCTCACTTAATCCCGACAGGGGCCCAGATACGCAGTATTTT.

The chain has TRBV2 and TRBJ2-5, with 8 bases matching TRBD1. The V gene end was trimmed by 3 bases and the J gene end by 2 bases; junction bases not matched to a gene: 8. Germline V lookup: CDR1 SNHLY, CDR2 FYNNEI. The CDR3 extends over 16 amino acids. CDR3 region: CASSDLAGGVQETQYF. The CDR3, as DNA: TGTGCCAGCAGTGACTTGGCAGGGGGCGTACAAGAGACCCAGTACTTC. Based on the CDR3 plus reference TRBV2 and TRBJ2-5, the full variable domain is EPEVTQTPSHQVTQMGQEVILRCVPISNHLYFYWYRQILGQKVEFLVSFYNNEISEKSEIFDDQFSVERPDGSNFTLKIRSTKLEDSAMYFCASSDLAGGVQETQYFGPGTRLLVL.

The gene calls are TRBV28 and TRBJ2-1; D is undetermined. The germline CDR1 and CDR2 sequences are MDHEN and SYDVKM. The CDR3 is 12 residues long. V gave up 6 bases and J gave up 9 bases, with 12 bases separating them. CDR3 DNA sequence: TGTGCCAGCAGCAGTAGAGCGCGTGAGCAGTTCTTC. Its protein product is CASSSRAREQFF.

J is TRBJ2-7 and V is TRBV28; 9 bases map to TRBD2. Looked up from germline, CDR1 is MDHEN and CDR2 is SYDVKM. The CDR3 consists of 12 residues. Trimming cost V 6 bases and J 6 bases; bases outside gene matches: 3. The CDR3: CASSLAGAEQYF. The CDR3 nucleotides are TGTGCCAGCAGCTTAGCGGGAGCCGAGCAGTACTTC.

The V and J genes are TRBV4-1 and TRBJ2-7; D is perhaps TRBD2 (6 bases). Germline CDR1 reads MGHRA; CDR2 reads YSYEKL. Trimming stripped 1 base from V and 5 bases from J, with 15 bases between. The CDR3 spans 15 residues. The CDR3 DNA follows: TGCGCCAGCAGCCAAGTTGGTAGGGACTTACACGAGCAGTACTTC. It specifies CASSQVGRDLHEQYF.

This rearrangement joins TRBV6-5 to TRBJ2-1; D is perhaps TRBD2 (6 bases). The CDR3 runs to 15 residues. Trimming took off 2 bases at V and 4 bases at J, with 12 bases between the two ends. CDR1 and CDR2 from the germline V gene are MNHEY and SVGAGI. DNA for the CDR3: TGTGCCAGCAGTTACAGGCTAGCGACATACAATGAGCAGTTCTTC. Residues: CASSYRLATYNEQFF.